The clone carrying this T cell receptor (beta chain) was detected only a few times. Trimming took 1 base from V and 2 from J, leaving 14 bases between them. Germline CDR1 is SEHNR and CDR2 is FQNEAQ (reference sequence). The CDR3 sequence is 16 residues long. This sample is part of a study of cytotoxic CD8 clonotypes in ibrutinib-treated CLL. Assay: immunoSEQ multiplex PCR; the TCRdb copy retains only in-frame clones and omits some. The table includes 150,000 to 200,000 clones, under 85% detected once. Sequenced here: PBMCs, sampled after 24 months of ibrutinib treatment. The source of this sequence is a human donor with chronic lymphocytic leukemia. The chain carries TRBV7-9 and TRBJ1-2, with a weak D call TRBD1 (6 bases). CDR3 nucleotide sequence: TGTGCCAGCAGCTTAGAGCCAGGGGCAAGGAACTATGGCTACACCTTC. This sequence encodes CASSLEPGARNYGYTF.